Following are 20 T cell receptor beta chains from one sample sequenced in a study of early T cells in non-severe SARS-CoV-2 infection. MiXCR, run by TCRdb on the 5' RACE reads, gives a single entry per CDR3 protein. The sample consists of around 84,000 distinct CDR3 sequences, over 9.5% of them appearing once. Sample: whole blood, taken at baseline. The receptors originated from an adult who was a healthcare worker with PCR-confirmed SARS-CoV-2 infection or an uninfected control (not recorded which).

This chain joins TRBV6-5 and TRBJ2-5; D not resolved. V dropped 5 bases and J dropped 5 bases, with 24 bases sitting between them. The CDR3 spans 17 residues. Germline V gene data show CDR1 as MNHEY and CDR2 as SVGAGI. CDR3 in amino acids: CASSPQMGSHHRETQYF. The CDR3 DNA sequence: TGTGCCAGCAGTCCCCAGATGGGCAGCCACCACCGGGAGACCCAGTACTTC.

Concerning this clonotype itself: This clone may be a read error of a much larger clone one base away. This sequence joins TRBV5-1 and TRBJ2-3; D gene unclear. Between the trimmed V and J ends, which lost 1 base and 5 bases, there was a span of 5 bases. CDR1 SGHRS and CDR2 YFSETQ come from the germline V gene. There are 12 residues in the CDR3. CDR3 coding DNA: TGCGCCAGCAGCTTGTACGAAGATACGCAGTATTTT. This gives the protein CASSLYEDTQYF.

This clonotype was counted only a few times. The chain uses TRBV29-1 and TRBJ1-1; no firm D call. The CDR3 runs 12 residues. V dropped 7 bases and J dropped 6 bases, with 15 bases sitting between them. CDR1 is SQVTM and CDR2 is ANQGSEA in the germline V gene. CDR3: CSADRGAAEAFF. CDR3 nucleotides: TGCAGCGCCGACCGTGGAGCGGCTGAAGCTTTCTTT.

This clonotype was counted a few times. This chain connects TRBV5-1 to TRBJ1-6, with TRBD1 matching over 7 bases. From germline, CDR1 is SGHRS and CDR2 YFSETQ. This CDR3 is 17 amino acids long. The trim removed 3 bases at V and 0 bases at J, leaving 6 bases unmatched. CDR3 protein: CASSSQGVDSYNSPLHF. Here the CDR3 DNA reads TGCGCCAGCAGCTCGCAGGGGGTGGACTCCTATAATTCACCCCTCCACTTT.

The CDR3 reads CASSTTYNEQFF. The CDR3, as DNA: TGTGCCAGCAGCACCACTTACAATGAGCAGTTCTTC. The V and J genes are TRBV7-9 and TRBJ2-1; D remains unclear. Trimming stripped 5 bases from V and 4 bases from J, with 6 bases between. In germline, CDR1 is SEHNR, CDR2 FQNEAQ (reference sequence). The CDR3 is 12 residues long.

This clonotype has at least ten counts. The chain joins TRBV12-5 to TRBJ1-1; D may be TRBD1 (6 bases). This CDR3 is built from 16 residues. Deletions cut 5 bases from V and 0 bases from J, with 16 bases between. CDR1 is LGHNT, CDR2 FRNRAP, per germline. The CDR3 sequence is CASGQGFSGMNTEAFF. CDR3 nucleotides: TGTGCTAGTGGTCAGGGGTTTAGTGGGATGAACACTGAAGCTTTCTTT.

The chain couples TRBV15 to TRBJ1-5; no clear D gene. The germline gives CDR1 LNHNV, CDR2 YYDKDF (reference sequence). This CDR3 contains 12 residues. V shed 1 base and J shed 5 bases, with 3 bases lying between them. CDR3 region: CATSRVDQPQHF. The CDR3 DNA follows: TGTGCCACCAGCAGAGTTGATCAGCCCCAGCATTTT.

The rearrangement uses TRBV11-2 and TRBJ2-2; D is unresolved. The CDR3 runs 15 residues. Trimming stripped 5 bases from V and 6 bases from J, with 16 bases between. From germline, CDR1 is SGHAT and CDR2 FQNNGV. Here the CDR3 DNA reads TGTGCCAGCAGCCTCGTCAGGTGGTCCTCCGGGGAGCTGTTTTTT. This translates into CASSLVRWSSGELFF.

This clonotype came up a few times. The CDR3 DNA reads TGTGCCAGCAGTCCCGGGACTAGAGGCGAGCAGTACTTC. Its translation is CASSPGTRGEQYF. The chain has TRBV11-1 and TRBJ2-7; TRBD2 aligns across 8 bases. V trimming: 6 bases; J trimming: 6 bases; junction bases outside the gene matches: 7. CDR1 is SGHAT, CDR2 FQDESV, per germline (reference sequence). There are 13 residues in the CDR3.

The chain recombines TRBV30 with TRBJ2-7; tentative D call: TRBD1 (6 bases). The V and J ends lost 5 bases and 0 bases respectively, with 8 bases between them. CDR1 and CDR2 (germline): GTSNPN, SVGIG (reference sequence). The CDR3 is 12 residues long. CDR3 in amino acids: CAWGQSSYEQYF. The CDR3 DNA sequence: TGTGCCTGGGGACAGAGCTCCTACGAGCAGTACTTC.

In its sample, this clonotype was seen many times. The chain recombines TRBV6-1 with TRBJ2-7, with 10 bases fitting TRBD1. The CDR3 is 15 amino acids. With V trimmed by 9 bases and J by 2 bases, 10 bases remained unmatched. Germline values: CDR1 MNHNS, CDR2 SASEGT. CDR3 loop: CASEEWDRGPYEQYF. Written as DNA, the CDR3 is TGTGCCAGTGAGGAGTGGGACAGGGGCCCCTACGAGCAGTACTTC.

This clonotype appeared a few times. The chain uses TRBV20-1 and TRBJ2-1; possibly TRBD2 for D (7 bases). This CDR3 has 14 residues. Germline lookup yields CDR1 DFQATT and CDR2 SNEGSKA (reference sequence). V gave up 6 bases and J gave up 3 bases, with 15 bases separating them. CDR3 bases: TGCAGTGCCCAAGGGGGGGTCCACTACAATGAGCAGTTCTTC. As protein: CSAQGGVHYNEQFF.

In its sample, this clonotype was seen a few times. The junction departs from germline at one end; a sequencing error may be responsible. The J gene is TRBJ2-7, the V gene TRBV9; no clear D gene. In germline, CDR1 is SGDLS, CDR2 YYNGEE. The CDR3 is made up of 13 amino acids. The CDR3 sequence is CASSVENSPVLDF. The DNA for the CDR3 is TGTGCCAGCAGCGTGGAGAATAGTCCGGTCCTGGACTTC.

CDR3: CASSLAHRLAGGPGFETQYF. The CDR3 bases are TGTGCCAGCAGCTTAGCTCACCGACTAGCGGGAGGGCCTGGCTTTGAGACCCAGTACTTC. This sequence joins TRBV7-9 and TRBJ2-5; 14 bases map to TRBD2. The V and J ends lost 0 bases and 5 bases, in that order; junction bases with no gene match: 14. The CDR3 consists of 20 residues. Per germline, CDR1 SEHNR and CDR2 FQNEAQ (reference sequence).

This clonotype was seen a few times. This rearrangement joins TRBV7-2 to TRBJ2-4; 8 nucleotides agree with TRBD2. Trimming cost V 1 base and J 8 bases; bases outside gene matches: 4. Germline values: CDR1 SGHTA, CDR2 FQGNSA. The CDR3 runs 14 residues. The CDR3 DNA sequence: TGTGCCAGCAGCTTAGAAACGCGGGAGGACATTCAGTACTTC. It encodes CASSLETREDIQYF.

The chain carries TRBV28 and TRBJ2-5, with TRBD2 as a possible D gene (5 bases). V was cut by 2 bases and J by 4 bases, with 14 bases left in between. Germline V gene sequence: CDR1 MDHEN, CDR2 SYDVKM. The CDR3 has 15 residues. CDR3 in amino acids: CASSLGGNLGETQYF. The CDR3 DNA is TGTGCCAGCAGTTTAGGAGGAAACTTGGGAGAGACCCAGTACTTC.

This clonotype was observed a single time. V gene TRBV20-1 combines with J gene TRBJ1-4; tentatively, D is TRBD1 (5 bases). V was pared by 0 bases and J by 0 bases, with 11 bases between. In germline, CDR1 is DFQATT, CDR2 SNEGSKA (reference sequence). The CDR3 has 16 residues. CDR3 nucleotide sequence: TGCAGTGCTAGAGATCCCGGGGGGTCAACTAATGAAAAACTGTTTTTT. Amino acid sequence: CSARDPGGSTNEKLFF.

This chain connects TRBV20-1 to TRBJ2-3; 11 bases match TRBD2. This CDR3 is 15 amino acids long. The V and J ends lost 5 bases and 3 bases, in that order; junction bases with no gene match: 7. Germline V lookup: CDR1 DFQATT, CDR2 SNEGSKA (reference sequence). CDR3 sequence reads: CSAVSTSGATDTQYF. The CDR3 DNA follows: TGCAGTGCTGTCTCGACTAGCGGGGCTACAGATACGCAGTATTTT.

The chain joins TRBV7-2 to TRBJ2-3; no reliable D call. V was clipped by 2 bases and J by 0 bases, with 15 bases between them. The germline V gene encodes CDR1 SGHTA and CDR2 FQGNSA. CDR3 size: 17 residues. CDR3 in amino acids: CASSLNPLPESTDTQYF. The CDR3 DNA follows: TGTGCCAGCAGCTTAAACCCTCTACCCGAAAGCACAGATACGCAGTATTTT. The entire variable domain, with the rest obtained from reference TRBV7-2 and TRBJ2-3, is as follows: GAGVSQSPSNKVTEKGKDVELRCDPISGHTALYWYRQSLGQGLEFLIYFQGNSAPDKSGLPSDRFSAERTGGSVSTLTIQRTQQEDSAVYLCASSLNPLPESTDTQYFGPGTRLTVL.

This clonotype was detected a few times. The chain joins TRBV4-1 to TRBJ2-1; 7 positions match TRBD2. V lost 0 bases to trimming and J lost 9 bases; unmatched junction nucleotides: 11. The germline gives CDR1 MGHRA, CDR2 YSYEKL. The CDR3 runs 16 residues. The CDR3 protein is CASSQDRGGPTFEQFF. The CDR3 bases are TGCGCCAGCAGCCAAGATAGGGGAGGGCCTACATTTGAGCAGTTCTTC.